The source of this T cell receptor beta chain is a study of radiation and T cells in renal cell carcinoma. CDR1 is SGHDT, CDR2 YYEEEE, per germline. V lost 6 bases and J lost 2; bases outside the gene matches: 18. The CDR3 sequence is 18 residues long. Time point defined: baseline pretreatment blood. The sample's treatment: 15 Gy SBRT to primary tumor, nephrectomy 4 weeks later. Profiled with immunoSEQ multiplex PCR; TCRdb holds only in-frame clones, not every one. The repertoire has over 120,000 clones, about 88% of them found once; the top ten carry 12%. This clonotype was sampled from a woman between 50 and 59 years old with renal cell carcinoma. This chain joins TRBV5-6 and TRBJ2-7, with 9 positions matching TRBD1. This specimen was blood, taken from a patient whose treatment included radiotherapy and nephrectomy. CDR3 loop: CASTNIGGTGSITYEQYF. The CDR3 DNA reads TGTGCCAGCACCAACATCGGAGGGACAGGGAGCATTACCTACGAGCAGTACTTC.